The T cell receptor beta chain described here comes from a study of cytomegalovirus exposure and HLA in healthy donors. Study in general: Unique TCRs numbering roughly 85 million, obtained from HLA-typed donors, made up an early data release. The Caucasian-associated ancestry cluster held roughly 80% of 350 to 450 genotyped donors. Study conclusions and caveats: In a later analysis, the majority of CMV-associated beta chains seemingly showed HLA restriction.

In germline, CDR1 is GTSNPN, CDR2 SVGIG (reference sequence). V shed 0 bases, J shed 4 bases, and the junction held 4 bases outside the gene matches. This CDR3 region has 16 residues. With 60 Vbeta and 13 Jbeta primers, the PCR was carried out. Per the authors' pipeline: It was a later analysis that counted roughly 79 million unique TCR beta chains, of which about 10 million were shared. Assay used: immunoSEQ multiplex PCR; TCRdb lists only in-frame clones, some missing. V and J calls and clone size follow that table, whereas D and trimming were derived from the DNA. Found here are around 120,000 clones, about 80% of them singletons; the top ten hold nearly 9.5%. In its sample, this clone was seen once. Its antigen is not identified.

The source material was PBMCs. This sequence originates from a woman aged 50 to 60 in good health and CMV-seropositive. V gene TRBV30 combines with J gene TRBJ1-6; 9 bases fit TRBD1. This chain's CDR3 is CAWSVADRGYNSPLHF. The CDR3 DNA reads TGTGCCTGGAGTGTCGCGGACAGGGGTTATAATTCACCCCTCCACTTT.